A single sample is the source of the 20 T cell receptor beta chains below, sequenced in a study of identical twins. MiXCR was run by TCRdb on the 5' RACE reads, yielding one entry per CDR3 protein. The table has approximately 1.8 million distinct CDR3 sequences, about 32% seen once. Sample: cord blood. The receptors were gathered from a newborn girl in good health.

The gene calls are TRBV5-1 and TRBJ2-7, with TRBD1 as a possible D gene (5 bases). V dropped 0 bases and J dropped 2 bases, with 15 bases sitting between them. Germline assignment: CDR1 SGHRS and CDR2 YFSETQ. The CDR3 runs 16 residues. In DNA form, the CDR3 reads TGCGCCAGCAGCTTGGGATTTAGGGGTCTGACCTACGAGCAGTACTTC. Residues: CASSLGFRGLTYEQYF.

This clonotype was counted only a few times. The V call is TRBV28, the J call TRBJ2-7; TRBD1 agrees at 8 bases. The CDR3 is 14 amino acids. Germline CDR1 is MDHEN and CDR2 is SYDVKM. J lost 0 bases, V lost 8 bases, and 6 bases had no gene match. CDR3 in DNA: TGTGCCAGCTCTAACAGGGGGAGCTCCTACGAGCAGTACTTC. It codes for CASSNRGSSYEQYF.

The genes are TRBV12-3 or TRBV12-4 and TRBJ1-4, with D unresolved. The V end lost 6 bases, the J end lost 1 base, and 18 bases lay between the germline ends. The CDR3 has 17 residues. The CDR3 sequence: CASSPVAPVGTNEKLFF. CDR3 nucleotides: TGTGCCAGCAGCCCCGTGGCCCCTGTGGGAACTAATGAAAAACTGTTTTTT.

This clonotype came up a few times. The chain uses TRBV20-1 and TRBJ2-5; unclear D gene. V lost 2 bases, J lost 1 base, and 14 bases lay in between. The germline CDR1 and CDR2 sequences are DFQATT and SNEGSKA (reference sequence). The CDR3 totals 15 residues. CDR3 sequence: CSARPTGPIQETQYF. Here the CDR3 DNA reads TGCAGTGCTAGACCGACTGGACCGATCCAAGAGACCCAGTACTTC.

The gene calls are TRBV11-2 and TRBJ1-2; the D gene is possibly TRBD1 (6 bases). The germline CDR1 and CDR2 sequences are SGHAT and FQNNGV. The CDR3 runs to 16 residues. Trimming took 6 bases from V and 4 from J, leaving 21 bases between them. CDR3 region: CASRPNRGGLAYGYTF. Written as DNA, the CDR3 is TGTGCCAGCAGACCAAACCGGGGGGGGCTGGCCTATGGCTACACCTTC.

The rearrangement links TRBV5-1 to TRBJ1-5, with 8 positions matching TRBD1. V lost 5 bases to trimming and J lost 4 bases; unmatched junction nucleotides: 8. Germline CDR1 is SGHRS and CDR2 is YFSETQ. CDR3 size: 15 residues. The DNA of the CDR3 is TGCGCCAGCAGTCCCGGGACAGGCCTGAATCAGCCCCAGCATTTT. This codes for CASSPGTGLNQPQHF. The entire variable domain, with the rest obtained from reference TRBV5-1 and TRBJ1-5, is as follows: KAGVTQTPRYLIKTRGQQVTLSCSPISGHRSVSWYQQTPGQGLQFLFEYFSETQRNKGNFPGRFSGRQFSNSRSEMNVSTLELGDSALYLCASSPGTGLNQPQHFGDGTRLSIL.

The V gene is TRBV6-6, the J gene TRBJ1-2; D may be TRBD1 (5 bases). Trimming shortened V by 0 bases and J by 4 bases, and 12 bases separated the two germline ends. The CDR3 sequence is 15 residues long. Germline lookup yields CDR1 MNHNY and CDR2 SVGAGI (reference sequence). The CDR3 spells CASSYSIGRGYGYTF. The CDR3 DNA is TGTGCCAGCAGTTACTCGATTGGGAGGGGCTATGGCTACACCTTC.

Only a few counts were recorded for this clonotype. The chain combines TRBV12-3 or TRBV12-4 with TRBJ2-7, with D tentatively TRBD1 or TRBD2 (5 bases each). The V gene lost 4 bases and the J gene lost 3 bases, with 22 bases spanning the gap. This CDR3 is 17 amino acids long. DNA of the CDR3: TGTGCCAGCAGTTCCCCCCCAGGGCCCCCGGGGCACTACGAGCAGTACTTC. This translates into CASSSPPGPPGHYEQYF.

This clonotype was recorded a few times. DNA of the CDR3: TGCAGTGCTAGAGGGGGTAGCGGGAGGGCCGGGAATGAGCAGTTCTTC. Protein: CSARGGSGRAGNEQFF. The V call is TRBV20-1, the J call TRBJ2-1; 11 bases agree with TRBD2. Trimming at V came to 1 base and at J to 7 bases, leaving 9 bases not matched to a gene. The CDR3 contains 16 residues. Germline loops: CDR1 DFQATT, CDR2 SNEGSKA (reference sequence).

This clonotype has more than one count but fewer than ten. The chain links TRBV12-3 or TRBV12-4 to TRBJ2-1; 11 bases map to TRBD2. Trimming at V came to 9 bases and at J to 7 bases, leaving 8 bases not matched to a gene. The CDR3 runs to 14 residues. The CDR3 nucleotides are TGTGCCAGTATTAGCGGGGGGGCGCGGAATGAGCAGTTCTTC. This translates into CASISGGARNEQFF.

The chain has TRBV7-2 and TRBJ2-7; 9 nucleotides line up with TRBD2. The J call is uncertain, as TRBJ2-5 better fits the DNA end. Germline loops: CDR1 SGHTA, CDR2 FQGNSA. This CDR3 has 14 residues. In nucleotides, the CDR3 is TGTGCCAGCAGCTTAAGGCTAGCGGGAAAGACCCAGTACTTC. Translating it yields CASSLRLAGKTQYF.

The chain combines TRBV5-1 with TRBJ2-7, with 11 bases that match TRBD2. Germline CDR1 is SGHRS and CDR2 is YFSETQ. The CDR3 contains 15 residues. V gave up 0 bases and J gave up 7 bases; unmatched junction bases: 6. The CDR3 protein is CASSLDPLAGAEQYF. Here the CDR3 DNA reads TGCGCCAGCAGCTTGGACCCACTAGCGGGAGCTGAGCAGTACTTC.

This clonotype was observed a single time. This may be a read error, as it is one base from a much larger clone. The rearrangement uses TRBV4-2 and TRBJ2-1; 10 bases align to TRBD1. Germline values: CDR1 LGHNA, CDR2 YNFKEQ. The ends lost 1 base at V and 10 bases at J; junction bases unmatched: 7. The CDR3 runs 15 residues. CDR3 nucleotide sequence: TGTGCCAGCAGCCAAGGACAGGGGGCCTCCTACGAGCAGTTCTTC. Translation gives CASSQGQGASYEQFF.

This chain links TRBV3-1 with TRBJ1-2; TRBD1 matches 8 bases. Trimming took 3 bases from V and 6 from J; bases not matched to a gene: 12. The germline CDR1 and CDR2 sequences are LGHDT and YNNKEL (reference sequence). There are 16 residues in the CDR3. CDR3 nucleotides: TGTGCCAGCAGCCATACGCTCTGGACAGGGAGAGATGGCTACACCTTC. Translating gives CASSHTLWTGRDGYTF.

This clonotype has only a few counts. This chain joins TRBV7-2 and TRBJ1-6; D is uncertain. The germline V gene has CDR1 SGHTA and CDR2 FQGNSA. The CDR3 length is 15 residues. The V and J ends lost 4 bases and 3 bases respectively, with 10 bases between them. CDR3 bases: TGTGCCAGCAGCTCCCCTAGGAGCTATAATTCACCCCTCCACTTT. Protein product: CASSSPRSYNSPLHF.

The table lists this clonotype with a few counts. This chain uses TRBV5-1 with TRBJ2-7, with 9 bases aligning to TRBD1. J lost 5 bases, V lost 1 base, and 4 bases had no gene match. This CDR3 is 14 amino acids long. In germline, CDR1 is SGHRS, CDR2 YFSETQ. CDR3 residues: CASSLTGGLDEQYF. In nucleotides, the CDR3 is TGCGCCAGCAGCTTGACAGGGGGCCTCGACGAGCAGTACTTC.

This clonotype was counted between two and nine times. V is TRBV5-6 and J is TRBJ2-4, with 10 bases identical to TRBD1. The end of the DNA is better explained by TRBJ2-7, so the J call may be wrong. Germline loops: CDR1 SGHDT, CDR2 YYEEEE. This CDR3 is 15 amino acids long. The CDR3 reads CASSFLTGGIDEQYF. CDR3 nucleotides: TGTGCCAGCAGCTTTTTGACAGGGGGCATCGACGAGCAGTACTTC.

The chain uses TRBV20-1 and TRBJ2-1; 8 nucleotides align to TRBD2. Trimming cost V 6 bases and J 0 bases; bases outside gene matches: 10. The CDR3 consists of 16 residues. CDR1 and CDR2 (germline): DFQATT, SNEGSKA (reference sequence). Here the CDR3 DNA reads TGCAGTGCAACCCGACCTGGGACTAGCTCCTACAATGAGCAGTTCTTC. As protein: CSATRPGTSSYNEQFF.

This clonotype was recorded a few times. The chain joins TRBV7-9 to TRBJ2-7; 10 bases are shared with TRBD2. CDR3 length: 17 residues. CDR1 and CDR2 (germline): SEHNR, FQNEAQ (reference sequence). V shed 5 bases, J shed 1 base, and the junction held 11 bases outside the gene matches. The CDR3 coding sequence is TGTGCCAGCAGCACTACTAGCGGGGCGCACACTTCCTACGAGCAGTACTTC. Translating it yields CASSTTSGAHTSYEQYF.

This clonotype was seen only a few times. This sequence joins TRBV20-1 and TRBJ2-1; 14 bases match TRBD2. This CDR3 spans 16 amino acids. In germline, CDR1 is DFQATT, CDR2 SNEGSKA (reference sequence). V trimming: 3 bases; J trimming: 9 bases; junction bases outside the gene matches: 10. The CDR3 bases are TGCAGTGCTAGGGTTAGGACTAGCGGGGGGTATACTGAGCAGTTCTTC. Its protein product is CSARVRTSGGYTEQFF.